Below are 29 T cell receptor beta chains sequenced from a single sample in a study of immune characteristics of hereditary and idiopathic chronic pancreatitis. Chronic pancreatitis tissue was collected during total pancreatectomy with islet autotransplantation. Assay: immunoSEQ multiplex PCR; the TCRdb copy retains only in-frame clones and omits some. This table has just under 6,000 clones, approximately 70% appearing once. Sequencing input: pancreas tissue with hereditary chronic pancreatitis. The receptors stem from a human donor with chronic pancreatitis.

This clone appeared a few times. This rearrangement joins TRBV20-1 to TRBJ1-5; 8 bases map to TRBD1. Germline values: CDR1 DFQATT, CDR2 SNEGSKA (reference sequence). V was pared by 3 bases and J by 4 bases, with 11 bases of the junction left unmatched. The CDR3 length is 16 residues. CDR3 nucleotides: TGCAGTGCTAGTTTTTATGGACAGGGAGGAAATCAGCCCCAGCATTTT. Translation: CSASFYGQGGNQPQHF.

The V and J genes are TRBV4-3 and TRBJ2-7; 8 bases are shared with TRBD2. Unmatched junction bases numbered 12, after V lost 2 bases and J lost 0 bases. The CDR3 runs 18 residues. CDR1 LGHNA and CDR2 YSLEER come from the germline V gene. The CDR3 region has the DNA TGCGCCAGCAGCCAACTCCCTTCTTATAGCGGGGACTCCTACGAGCAGTACTTC. Translating it yields CASSQLPSYSGDSYEQYF.

The J gene is TRBJ1-1, the V gene TRBV7-9; TRBD1 matches 7 bases. This CDR3 has 14 residues. V was clipped by 7 bases and J by 3 bases; unmatched bases: 8. Germline values: CDR1 SEHNR, CDR2 FQNEAQ (reference sequence). The CDR3 reads CASNRQGTHTEAFF. The DNA of the CDR3 is TGTGCCAGCAACCGACAGGGAACCCACACTGAAGCTTTCTTT.

The CDR3 loop reads CSVDRQATEAFF. CDR3 nucleotide sequence: TGCAGCGTTGATAGGCAGGCGACTGAAGCTTTCTTT. The rearrangement joins TRBV29-1 to TRBJ1-1; D call uncertain. Germline V gene data show CDR1 as SQVTM and CDR2 as ANQGSEA. V was clipped by 3 bases and J by 5 bases, with 10 bases between them. This CDR3 comprises 12 residues.

The gene calls are TRBV4-1 and TRBJ2-4, with no clear D. This CDR3 is 15 amino acids long. The germline V gene encodes CDR1 MGHRA and CDR2 YSYEKL. V was shortened by 4 bases and J by 1 base, with 11 bases between the two germline ends. CDR3 sequence (DNA): TGCGCCAGCAGCCTATCGTTCATGGCCAAAAACATTCAGTACTTC. Translation: CASSLSFMAKNIQYF.

By sample share, this clone is medium-sized. The same CDR3 arises from other DNA sequences in this sample as well. V is TRBV6-5 and J is TRBJ2-7, with TRBD1 identical over 10 bases. Germline V gives CDR1 MNHEY, CDR2 SVGAGI. J was trimmed by 5 bases and V by 6 bases; bases with no gene match: 4. The CDR3 is 13 amino acids. The DNA of the CDR3 is TGTGCCAGCAGCCGGGACAGGGGCCACGAGCAGTACTTC. Its translation: CASSRDRGHEQYF.

This rearrangement joins TRBV2 to TRBJ1-1; no firm D call. V was clipped by 0 bases and J by 11 bases, with 13 bases between them. Germline assignment: CDR1 SNHLY and CDR2 FYNNEI. This CDR3 comprises 13 residues. The CDR3 region is CASSEAVRARAFF. The CDR3 DNA follows: TGTGCCAGCAGTGAAGCGGTGCGGGCTCGCGCTTTCTTT. The full variable domain, in which reference TRBV2 and TRBJ1-1 provide the parts outside the CDR3, is EPEVTQTPSHQVTQMGQEVILRCVPISNHLYFYWYRQILGQKVEFLVSFYNNEISEKSEIFDDQFSVERPDGSNFTLKIRSTKLEDSAMYFCASSEAVRARAFFGQGTRLTVV.

J is TRBJ2-1 and V is TRBV14; TRBD2 matches at 10 bases. Trimming cost V 4 bases and J 6 bases; bases outside gene matches: 6. Germline V lookup: CDR1 SGHDN, CDR2 FVKESK. The CDR3 runs to 15 residues. CDR3 sequence (DNA): TGTGCCAGCAGCCGACTGAGCGGGGGGGGCAATGAGCAGTTCTTC. Its protein is CASSRLSGGGNEQFF.

The chain is built from TRBV6-6 and TRBJ1-2, with D possibly TRBD1 on 5 matching bases. This CDR3 region has 14 residues. The V gene's germline CDR1 is MNHNY and CDR2 SVGAGI (reference sequence). V gave up 6 bases and J gave up 3 bases, with 14 bases separating them. This CDR3 is CASSPAGGDYGYTF. CDR3 nucleotides: TGTGCCAGCAGCCCAGCGGGGGGGGACTATGGCTACACCTTC.

This rearrangement joins TRBV6-4 to TRBJ2-3; 11 nucleotides match TRBD2. The CDR3 is 15 residues long. The germline CDR1 and CDR2 sequences are MRHNA and SNTAGT. V lost 5 bases and J lost 1; bases outside the gene matches: 2. For the CDR3, the DNA is TGTGCCAGCAGTCCGACTAGCGGGGGCACAGATACGCAGTATTTT. The encoded protein is CASSPTSGGTDTQYF.

This rearrangement joins TRBV20-1 to TRBJ2-7, with D perhaps matching TRBD1 (6 bases). The germline CDR1 and CDR2 sequences are DFQATT and SNEGSKA (reference sequence). The CDR3 sequence is 13 residues long. V was trimmed by 3 bases and J by 4 bases, leaving 13 bases between them. CDR3 in DNA: TGCAGTGCTAGTGCGGACCAGGGGTACGAGCAGTACTTC. This gives the protein CSASADQGYEQYF.

With regard to this clone: The same CDR3 arises from other DNA sequences in this sample as well. This sequence joins TRBV6-5 and TRBJ2-5; the D gene could be TRBD1 or TRBD2 (5 bases each). Germline values: CDR1 MNHEY, CDR2 SVGAGI. Trimming took off 0 bases at V and 1 base at J, with 9 bases between the two ends. CDR3 length equals 15 residues. As DNA, the CDR3 is TGTGCCAGCAGTTACTCGAGGGACGGCCAAGAGACCCAGTACTTC. Its protein is CASSYSRDGQETQYF.

The chain recombines TRBV19 with TRBJ1-4; D call uncertain. This CDR3 region has 15 residues. With 1 base removed from V and 5 bases from J, the gap between germline ends came to 11 bases. Germline-derived CDR1 and CDR2 are LNHDA and SQIVND (reference sequence). The CDR3 loop reads CASSIGWRTNEKLFF. In DNA form, the CDR3 reads TGTGCCAGTAGTATAGGGTGGCGTACCAATGAAAAACTGTTTTTT.

This clone ranks as medium-sized. J is TRBJ1-2 and V is TRBV2, with D tentatively TRBD1 (5 bases). Germline CDR1 reads SNHLY; CDR2 reads FYNNEI. V lost 6 bases and J 7 bases, leaving 12 bases between the germline ends. The CDR3 covers 12 residues. CDR3 DNA sequence: TGTGCCAGCAGGGTCCAGGGATCTGGCTACACCTTC. It is translated as CASRVQGSGYTF.

The J gene is TRBJ2-1, the V gene TRBV10-2, with 8 bases identical to TRBD1. V trimming: 8 bases; J trimming: 2 bases; junction bases outside the gene matches: 5. This CDR3 is built from 14 residues. Germline CDR1 and CDR2: WSHSY and SAAADI. The CDR3 here is CASVGDRTYNEQFF. CDR3 DNA sequence: TGCGCCAGCGTCGGGGACAGGACCTACAATGAGCAGTTCTTC.

The count of this clone is one. CDR3 sequence (DNA): TGTGCCAGCAGACTACAGGGGAAGGGGGCCAACGTCCTGACTTTC. It translates to CASRLQGKGANVLTF. V and J are TRBV2 and TRBJ2-6, with 7 bases identical to TRBD1. Looked up from germline, CDR1 is SNHLY and CDR2 is FYNNEI. This CDR3 is built from 15 residues. J lost 4 bases, V lost 6 bases, and 6 bases had no gene match.

The V call is TRBV5-1, the J call TRBJ1-3; D not certain. CDR1 and CDR2 from the germline V gene are SGHRS and YFSETQ. This CDR3 has 15 residues. Trimming shortened V by 1 base and J by 0 bases, and 8 bases separated the two germline ends. CDR3 in DNA: TGCGCCAGCAGCTTGTCCGGGGTCTCTGGAAACACCATATATTTT. Translation: CASSLSGVSGNTIYF.

The chain joins TRBV2 to TRBJ1-2; TRBD1 matches at 7 bases. Trimming removed 3 bases from V and 0 bases from J; junction bases left unmatched: 1. CDR1 SNHLY and CDR2 FYNNEI come from the germline V gene. The CDR3 has 14 residues. This chain's CDR3 is CASSDQGANYGYTF. The CDR3 region has the DNA TGTGCCAGCAGTGACCAGGGGGCTAACTATGGCTACACCTTC.

V and J are TRBV27 and TRBJ1-2; a possible D gene is TRBD1 (6 bases). The CDR3 spans 13 residues. CDR1 is MNHEY and CDR2 is SMNVEV in the germline V gene (reference sequence). V lost 5 bases, J lost 4 bases, and 11 bases lay in between. DNA for the CDR3: TGTGCCAGCAGTCCCCCAGGGGCCTATGGCTACACCTTC. This sequence encodes CASSPPGAYGYTF.

The chain links TRBV4-1 to TRBJ2-1; 10 nucleotides align to TRBD2. V was clipped by 4 bases and J by 4 bases; unmatched bases: 7. CDR1 and CDR2 (germline): MGHRA, YSYEKL. There are 16 residues in the CDR3. CDR3 sequence (DNA): TGCGCCAGCAGCCTTGAGCGGGGGGGCCGGTACAATGAGCAGTTCTTC. It encodes CASSLERGGRYNEQFF.

The chain carries TRBV25-1 and TRBJ2-5; D tentatively reads TRBD1 or TRBD2 (7 bases each). Per germline, CDR1 MGHDK and CDR2 SYGVNS. This CDR3 region has 13 residues. V was pared by 3 bases and J by 12 bases, with 17 bases between. CDR3 DNA: TGTGCCAGCAGTGAGGGAGGGGGCGCCTGGAAGTACTTC. It specifies CASSEGGGAWKYF.

The genes are TRBV21-1 and TRBJ1-5. TRBV21-1 is given as a pseudogene. The CDR3 spans 14 residues. This chain's CDR3 is CASTWTVFNQPQHF. In DNA, the CDR3 is TGTGCCAGCACCTGGACGGTCTTCAATCAGCCCCAGCATTTT.

This sequence joins TRBV6-1 and TRBJ1-5; 11 nucleotides align to TRBD1. The CDR3 is made up of 14 amino acids. V gave up 1 base and J gave up 7 bases; unmatched junction bases: 0. Per the germline V gene, CDR1 is MNHNS and CDR2 is SASEGT. In DNA form, the CDR3 reads TGTGCCAGCAGTGAAGGGACAGGGGGCCAGCCCCAGCATTTT. The encoded protein is CASSEGTGGQPQHF.

This clone was counted a few times. The chain has TRBV6-1 and TRBJ2-5; TRBD1 might be the D (5 bases). CDR1 is MNHNS, CDR2 SASEGT, per germline. V lost 0 bases and J lost 4, with 15 bases in between. The CDR3 runs 16 residues. CDR3 sequence (DNA): TGTGCCAGCAGTGAAGCTGTCAGGGCCGGGCGAGAGACCCAGTACTTC. Its protein is CASSEAVRAGRETQYF.

This chain links TRBV25-1 with TRBJ1-2, with D possibly matching TRBD1 (6 bases). Germline V CDR1 and CDR2: MGHDK, SYGVNS. The CDR3 is 14 amino acids. V was clipped by 3 bases and J by 5 bases, with 13 bases between them. CDR3 loop: CASSDPRGIYGYTF. The DNA of the CDR3 is TGTGCCAGCAGTGATCCCAGGGGTATTTATGGCTACACCTTC.

The genes are TRBV4-3 and TRBJ2-6; D perhaps matches TRBD1 (5 bases). V lost 0 bases and J lost 0, with 6 bases in between. The CDR3 has 16 amino acids. Germline CDR1 LGHNA, CDR2 YSLEER. CDR3 amino acids: CASSQEGHSGANVLTF. The CDR3 coding sequence is TGCGCCAGCAGCCAAGAAGGACACTCTGGGGCCAACGTCCTGACTTTC.

The chain couples TRBV6-5 to TRBJ2-5; D is ambiguous. Per germline, CDR1 MNHEY and CDR2 SVGAGI. Trimming stripped 6 bases from V and 2 bases from J, with 13 bases between. The length of the CDR3 is 14 residues. This CDR3 is CASSQHSGQETQYF. In DNA, the CDR3 is TGTGCCAGCAGCCAACACAGTGGACAAGAGACCCAGTACTTC.

The chain employs TRBV5-6 and TRBJ2-2; no definite D call. Germline assignment: CDR1 SGHDT and CDR2 YYEEEE. V dropped 1 base and J dropped 4 bases, with 5 bases sitting between them. The CDR3 totals 13 residues. The CDR3 loop is CASSLRPTGELFF. Here the CDR3 DNA reads TGTGCCAGCAGCTTGAGACCCACCGGGGAGCTGTTTTTT.

The V call is TRBV27, the J call TRBJ2-5, with TRBD2 matching over 12 bases. The CDR3 extends over 16 amino acids. V was pared by 1 base and J by 4 bases, with 4 bases of the junction left unmatched. Germline-derived CDR1 and CDR2 are MNHEY and SMNVEV (reference sequence). The CDR3 DNA sequence: TGTGCCAGCAGTTTATACACTAGCGGGGGGACAGAGACCCAGTACTTC. Protein sequence: CASSLYTSGGTETQYF.